A few counts support the clone carrying this T cell receptor beta chain. Its antigen is currently unknown. Here immunoSEQ multiplex PCR was the method, and the copy in TCRdb shows in-frame clones only, minus some. This sample yields fewer than 60,000 clones, of which about two thirds are seen a single time; around 4.8% belongs to the top ten. These data belong to a study of a mutant IDH1 vaccine in newly diagnosed glioma. The germline CDR1 and CDR2 sequences are MNHNS and SASEGT. V dropped 8 bases and J dropped 7; count of bases not matched to a gene: 4. The CDR3 loop spans 13 amino acids. Time point meaning: week 47, end of study. The investigators gave 300 ug of mutant IDH1 20-mer peptide in each vaccine dose, together with topical imiquimod.

V is TRBV6-1 and J is TRBJ1-6; 8 positions match TRBD1. Here the sequenced sample was peripheral blood mononuclear cells (PBMCs), taken from a glioma patient whose treatment included an IDH1 peptide vaccine. This clonotype was sampled from a man between 40 and 49 years old with glioma. Some clones in this sample may be carry-over from other donors' samples. This CDR3 is CASLDRVNSPLHF. Here the CDR3 DNA reads TGTGCCAGCTTGGACAGGGTAAATTCACCCCTCCACTTT.